Listed below are T cell receptor beta chains from one sample, sequenced in a study of blood T cell repertoires in COVID-19. Using immunoSEQ multiplex PCR, the repertoire was profiled, and TCRdb retains in-frame clones only, with some absent. The sample has fewer than 200,000 clones; 81% are singletons. Material: peripheral blood. The receptors shown here come from a woman older than 75 with COVID-19, enrolled during active disease. Each CDR3 is given with its conserved first and last residue. The order of the fields is CDR3 DNA, CDR3 protein, CDR3 length, V gene, J gene, clone size, D gene. A D gene is named only where the DNA matches it firmly. Not all rows give a size; the values are once, few, many and, for expanded clones, a class.

TGTGCCAGCAGTCTTACCCTCGGACAGGGCGCAGATACGCAGTATTTT	CASSLTLGQGADTQYF	16	TRBV6-2/TRBV6-3	TRBJ2-3	.	TRBD1
TGCGCCAGCAGCTTTACTCATCTGAACACTGAAGCTTTCTTT	CASSFTHLNTEAFF	14	TRBV5-1	TRBJ1-1	.	.
TGTGCCACAAGGGGCGCAGGGGGCGAGGAGACCCAGTACTTC	CATRGAGGEETQYF	14	TRBV24-1	TRBJ2-5	.	TRBD1
TGTGCCAGCTCGTCCGGGACAGGGAACTACAATGAGCAGTTCTTC	CASSSGTGNYNEQFF	15	TRBV18	TRBJ2-1	.	TRBD1
TGTGCCAGCAGTTTTTGGGGACTAGCGGGGGCACAAGAGACCCAGTACTTC	CASSFWGLAGAQETQYF	17	TRBV27	TRBJ2-5	.	TRBD2
TGTGCCAGCAGCTTGGCCCCAAGCGACTACACAGATACGCAGTATTTT	CASSLAPSDYTDTQYF	16	TRBV5-5	TRBJ2-3	.	.
TGCGCCAGCAGCGCGAAGCGGGAGGGCCTCTCCTACAATGAGCAGTTCTTC	CASSAKREGLSYNEQFF	17	TRBV5-1	TRBJ2-1	.	TRBD2
TGCAGTGCTAGTGAGCCAGGGGCCTCCTACGAGCAGTACTTC	CSASEPGASYEQYF	14	TRBV20-1	TRBJ2-7	.	.
TGTGCCAGCAGCGGCCGGACAGGAACTGAAGCTTTCTTT	CASSGRTGTEAFF	13	TRBV12-3/TRBV12-4	TRBJ1-1	few	TRBD1
TGTGCCAGCAGTGAATGGACAGGGGGCTCTTACGAGCAGTACTTC	CASSEWTGGSYEQYF	15	TRBV6-1	TRBJ2-7	.	TRBD1
TGTGCCAGCAGTTCACAGGGACCGTACAATGAGCAGTTCTTC	CASSSQGPYNEQFF	14	TRBV6-5	TRBJ2-1	.	.
TGTGCCAGCAGTATAAACAGGGGGCGAGAGCAGTACTTC	CASSINRGREQYF	13	TRBV12-3/TRBV12-4	TRBJ2-7	.	TRBD1
TGTGCCAGCAGCTTTAAGGGGACAGGAGTCGAGCAGTACTTC	CASSFKGTGVEQYF	14	TRBV7-9	TRBJ2-7	.	TRBD1
TGTGCCATCAGCGGACAGGGGGCTAGCAAGCCCCAGCATTTT	CAISGQGASKPQHF	14	TRBV10-3	TRBJ1-5	few	TRBD1
TGTGCCAGCAGGGGGCTCGGAGATACGCAGTATTTT	CASRGLGDTQYF	12	TRBV7-3	TRBJ2-3	.	.
TGTGCCAGCAGTTTTCAAGGGGCCGAGACCCAGTACTTC	CASSFQGAETQYF	13	TRBV6-6	TRBJ2-5	.	.
TGTGCCAGTAGTTCAGGGGGGTCAAGTGAAAAACTGTTTTTT	CASSSGGSSEKLFF	14	TRBV19	TRBJ1-4	.	TRBD1
TGTGCCAGCAGCTTGGAGGTGGGAGGCTACACAGATACGCAGTATTTT	CASSLEVGGYTDTQYF	16	TRBV5-6	TRBJ2-3	.	.
TGTGCCACCAGTGATTTGATAAATGAGCAGTTCTTC	CATSDLINEQFF	12	TRBV24-1	TRBJ2-1	.	.
TGCGCCAGCAGCTTGGGGGACTTCCTAGGGAATGAGCAGTTCTTC	CASSLGDFLGNEQFF	15	TRBV5-1	TRBJ2-1	.	.
TGTGCCAGCAGTTCCCCGACTAGTTATGAGCAGTTCTTC	CASSSPTSYEQFF	13	TRBV6-6	TRBJ2-1	.	.
TGTGCCAGCAGTTTCGGGACTAGCGGGGACAATGAGCAGTTCTTC	CASSFGTSGDNEQFF	15	TRBV27	TRBJ2-1	.	TRBD2
TGTGCCAGCAGCCCAGGGACAGGGAGGAACACCGGGGAGCTGTTTTTT	CASSPGTGRNTGELFF	16	TRBV11-2	TRBJ2-2	.	TRBD1
TGTGCCAGTAGTTGGACAGGGGTGGGCACTGAAGCTTTCTTT	CASSWTGVGTEAFF	14	TRBV19	TRBJ1-1	few	TRBD1
TGCGCCAGCAGCTTGCTGGGGCCTTTATCGGAAGACAATGAGCAGTTCTTC	CASSLLGPLSEDNEQFF	17	TRBV5-1	TRBJ2-1	.	.
TGTGCCAGCAGTTCTATAGCGGGATACGAGCAGTACTTC	CASSSIAGYEQYF	13	TRBV27	TRBJ2-7	.	TRBD2
TGTGCCAGCAGGCGATTGGACAGGTGGGACACCATATATTTT	CASRRLDRWDTIYF	14	TRBV3-1/TRBV3-2	TRBJ1-3	.	TRBD1
TGTGCCAGCAGCGTTGCTCCCGGGGTGGGGAGGTATGGCTACACCTTC	CASSVAPGVGRYGYTF	16	TRBV9	TRBJ1-2	.	.
TGTGCCAGCTCACCACAGTCGGGAGGCGCCTACGAGCAGTACTTC	CASSPQSGGAYEQYF	15	TRBV18	TRBJ2-7	once	TRBD2
TGTGCCAGCAGCCGCAGGGGGGAGGAAAAACTGTTTTTT	CASSRRGEEKLFF	13	TRBV3-1/TRBV3-2	TRBJ1-4	.	TRBD1
TGTGCCAGCAGTTTCACAGGGGCGCCGGGCTATGGCTACACCTTC	CASSFTGAPGYGYTF	15	TRBV6-2/TRBV6-3	TRBJ1-2	.	TRBD1
TGCGCCAGCAGCTTCACAGGGGTCTCTGGAAACACCATATATTTT	CASSFTGVSGNTIYF	15	TRBV5-1	TRBJ1-3	few	TRBD1
TGCGCCAGCAGCTTAACTCAGGGGGCTGGTGAGCAGTTCTTC	CASSLTQGAGEQFF	14	TRBV5-1	TRBJ2-1	few	TRBD1
TGCGCCAGCAGCTTATCGACTAGCAGCAATGAGCAGTTCTTC	CASSLSTSSNEQFF	14	TRBV5-1	TRBJ2-1	.	TRBD2
TGTGCCAGCAGCTTAGCGGGGCTAGCGAACACCGGGGAGCTGTTTTTT	CASSLAGLANTGELFF	16	TRBV7-2	TRBJ2-2	.	.
TGTGCCACCAGCAGGGGGCCGGGACAGGGGGGCACTGAAGCTTTCTTT	CATSRGPGQGGTEAFF	16	TRBV15	TRBJ1-1	.	TRBD1
TGTGCCAGCAGCCAAGATCGCTTGCGGGAGGGCGCTGGGGCCAAAAACATTCAGTACTTC	CASSQDRLREGAGAKNIQYF	20	TRBV4-2	TRBJ2-4	.	TRBD2
TGTGCCAGCAGGGTTGAGGGGGCCTATGGCTACACCTTC	CASRVEGAYGYTF	13	TRBV12-3/TRBV12-4	TRBJ1-2	.	TRBD1
TGTGCCAGCAGCTTAGCGCCAGCACCGTCATCAACCGGGAACATTCAGTACTTC	CASSLAPAPSSTGNIQYF	18	TRBV7-6	TRBJ2-4	.	.
TGTGCCAGCAGCTCAGGACAGATATATGGCTACACCTTC	CASSSGQIYGYTF	13	TRBV7-9	TRBJ1-2	few	.
TGTGCCAGCAGAACAGGTCGTAGCGGCTACACCTTC	CASRTGRSGYTF	12	TRBV12-3/TRBV12-4	TRBJ1-2	few	.